This TCR beta chain was documented in a study of cytomegalovirus exposure and HLA in healthy donors. Amplification used 60 Vbeta primers and 13 Jbeta primers. Repertoires were generated with immunoSEQ multiplex PCR, while TCRdb's copy carries only in-frame clones and drops some. The sample holds about 79,000 clones, over 70% seen once. Regarding the study as a whole: Trimming of TCR beta V- and J-genes showed a link, identified in a later analysis, to a missense DCLRE1C variant. Later analysis showed most CMV-associated TCR beta chains appearing HLA-restricted.

The CDR3 is 16 residues long. CDR1 SGHTA and CDR2 FQGTGA come from the germline V gene. Deletions cut 5 bases from V and 5 bases from J, with 19 bases between. This clone was seen a single time. The antigen is undetermined. The genes are TRBV7-3 and TRBJ2-1; tentatively, D is TRBD1 (6 bases). The sample consisted of PBMCs. This clonotype was obtained from a man aged 35 to 55 in good health and CMV-seropositive. The CDR3 nucleotides read TGTGCCAGCAGCCTGTTGGGCAGGGGCTCACACAATGAGCAGTTCTTC. Its protein product is CASSLLGRGSHNEQFF.